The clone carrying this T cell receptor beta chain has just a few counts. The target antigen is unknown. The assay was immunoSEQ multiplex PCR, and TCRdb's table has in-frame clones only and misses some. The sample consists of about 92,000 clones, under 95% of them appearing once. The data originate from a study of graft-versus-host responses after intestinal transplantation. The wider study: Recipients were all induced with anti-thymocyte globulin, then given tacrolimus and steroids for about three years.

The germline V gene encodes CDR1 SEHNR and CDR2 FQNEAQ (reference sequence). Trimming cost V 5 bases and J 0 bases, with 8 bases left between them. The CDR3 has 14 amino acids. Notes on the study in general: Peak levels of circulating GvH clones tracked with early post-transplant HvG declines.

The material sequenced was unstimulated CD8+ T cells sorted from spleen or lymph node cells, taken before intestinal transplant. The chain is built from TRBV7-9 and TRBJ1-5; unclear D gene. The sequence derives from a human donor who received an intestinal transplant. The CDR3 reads CASSGEYSNQPQHF. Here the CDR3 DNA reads TGTGCCAGCAGCGGGGAATATAGCAATCAGCCCCAGCATTTT.